Given below is one T cell receptor (beta chain) in context. The source of the sample is a study of T cell changes during pregnancy in multiple sclerosis. Using immunoSEQ multiplex PCR, the repertoire was profiled, and TCRdb retains in-frame clones only, with some absent. The sample consists of about 50,000 clones, approximately 95% of them appearing once. CDR3 length: 13 residues. Losses at the gene ends were 4 bases for V and 2 bases for J; bases not matched to a gene: 2. Per germline, CDR1 GTSNPN and CDR2 SVGIG (reference sequence). The sequence was obtained from a female donor with multiple sclerosis, enrolled in a pregnancy study. Sequences were derived from CD4+ T cells from peripheral blood mononuclear cells, sampled in the third trimester of pregnancy. The chain combines TRBV30 with TRBJ2-3, with 8 bases identical to TRBD2. The CDR3 region is CAWKLAATDTQYF. In DNA, the CDR3 is TGTGCCTGGAAACTAGCGGCCACAGATACGCAGTATTTT.